Presented here are 3 T cell receptor beta chains from one specimen sequenced in a study of blood T cell repertoires in COVID-19. Produced via immunoSEQ multiplex PCR; TCRdb's table is partial and in-frame only. The repertoire holds over 130,000 clones, with more than 70% as singletons. Sequencing input: peripheral blood. The receptors were gathered from a human donor in a cohort sampled during active COVID-19.

The chain links TRBV7-2 to TRBJ2-7; the match to TRBD2 covers 10 bases. Germline V lookup: CDR1 SGHTA, CDR2 FQGNSA. Losses at the gene ends were 1 base for V and 3 bases for J; bases not matched to a gene: 3. The CDR3 is 15 residues long. CDR3 in amino acids: CASSLGSGGGYEQYF. CDR3 nucleotide sequence: TGTGCCAGCAGCTTAGGAAGCGGGGGGGGCTACGAGCAGTACTTC.

The chain joins TRBV6-2 or TRBV6-3 to TRBJ1-1, with 9 bases fitting TRBD1. Unmatched junction bases numbered 11, after V lost 6 bases and J lost 9 bases. The CDR3 spans 14 residues. Germline CDR1 is MNHEY and CDR2 is SVGEGT. For the CDR3, the DNA is TGTGCCAGCAGCCCCCCGGGACAGGGCTTGAAAGCTTTCTTT. Protein product: CASSPPGQGLKAFF.

The genes are TRBV13 and TRBJ2-7, with D perhaps TRBD2 (6 bases). Trimming left V 8 bases short and J 3 bases short, with 11 bases between. This CDR3 region has 12 residues. Per the germline V gene, CDR1 is PRHDT and CDR2 is FYEKMQ (reference sequence). CDR3 DNA sequence: TGTGCCAGCGGGGCGGGGAACTACGAGCAGTACTTC. Protein product: CASGAGNYEQYF.